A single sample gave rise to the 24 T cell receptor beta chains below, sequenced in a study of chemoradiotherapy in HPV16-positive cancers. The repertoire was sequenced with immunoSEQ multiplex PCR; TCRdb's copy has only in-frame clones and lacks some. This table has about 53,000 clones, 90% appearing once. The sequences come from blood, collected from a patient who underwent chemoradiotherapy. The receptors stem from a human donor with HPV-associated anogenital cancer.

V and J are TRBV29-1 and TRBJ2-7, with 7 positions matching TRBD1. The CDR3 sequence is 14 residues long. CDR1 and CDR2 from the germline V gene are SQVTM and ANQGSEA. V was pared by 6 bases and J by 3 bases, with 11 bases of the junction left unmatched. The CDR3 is CSVEDRLALYEQYF. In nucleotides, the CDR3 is TGCAGCGTCGAGGACAGGCTAGCTCTCTACGAGCAGTACTTC.

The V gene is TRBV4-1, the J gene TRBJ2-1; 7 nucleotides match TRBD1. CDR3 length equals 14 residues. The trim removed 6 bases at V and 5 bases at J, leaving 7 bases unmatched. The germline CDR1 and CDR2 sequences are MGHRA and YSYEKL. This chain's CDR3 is CASSLTGWDNEQFF. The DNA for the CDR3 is TGCGCCAGCAGTCTGACAGGGTGGGACAATGAGCAGTTCTTC.

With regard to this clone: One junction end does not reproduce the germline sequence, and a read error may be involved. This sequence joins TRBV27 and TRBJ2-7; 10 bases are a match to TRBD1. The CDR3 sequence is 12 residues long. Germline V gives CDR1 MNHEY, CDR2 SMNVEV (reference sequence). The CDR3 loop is CASRPLQGQGIF. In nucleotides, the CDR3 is TGTGCCAGCCGCCCACTCCAGGGACAGGGGATATTC.

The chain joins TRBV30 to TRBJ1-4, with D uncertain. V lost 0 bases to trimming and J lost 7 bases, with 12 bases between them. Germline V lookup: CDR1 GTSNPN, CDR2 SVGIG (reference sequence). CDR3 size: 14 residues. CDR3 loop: CAWSVTGMIEKLFF. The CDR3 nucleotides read TGTGCCTGGAGTGTAACGGGGATGATTGAAAAACTGTTTTTT.

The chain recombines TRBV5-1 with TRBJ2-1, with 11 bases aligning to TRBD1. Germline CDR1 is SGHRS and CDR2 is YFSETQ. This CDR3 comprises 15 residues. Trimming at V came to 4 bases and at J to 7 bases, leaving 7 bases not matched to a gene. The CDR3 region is CASSTGQGARNEQFF. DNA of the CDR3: TGCGCCAGCAGCACCGGACAGGGGGCGAGGAATGAGCAGTTCTTC. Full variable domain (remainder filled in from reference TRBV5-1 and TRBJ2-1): KAGVTQTPRYLIKTRGQQVTLSCSPISGHRSVSWYQQTPGQGLQFLFEYFSETQRNKGNFPGRFSGRQFSNSRSEMNVSTLELGDSALYLCASSTGQGARNEQFFGPGTRLTVL.

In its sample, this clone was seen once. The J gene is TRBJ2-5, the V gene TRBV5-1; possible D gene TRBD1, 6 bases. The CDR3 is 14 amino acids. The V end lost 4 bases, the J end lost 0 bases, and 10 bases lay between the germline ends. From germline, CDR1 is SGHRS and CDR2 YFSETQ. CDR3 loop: CASSAQGHQETQYF. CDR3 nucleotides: TGCGCCAGCAGCGCGCAGGGGCACCAAGAGACCCAGTACTTC.

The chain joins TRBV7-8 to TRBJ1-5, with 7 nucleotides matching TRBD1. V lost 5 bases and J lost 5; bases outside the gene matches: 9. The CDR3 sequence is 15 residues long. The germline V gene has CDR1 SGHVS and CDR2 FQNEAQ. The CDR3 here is CASSQGGWTYQPQHF. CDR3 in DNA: TGTGCCAGCAGCCAAGGGGGCTGGACCTATCAGCCCCAGCATTTT.

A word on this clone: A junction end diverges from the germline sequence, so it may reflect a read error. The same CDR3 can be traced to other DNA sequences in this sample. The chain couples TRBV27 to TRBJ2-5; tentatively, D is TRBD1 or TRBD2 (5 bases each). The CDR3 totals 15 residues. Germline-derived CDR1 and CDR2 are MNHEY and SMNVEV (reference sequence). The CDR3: CASSLSGTQGETQYF. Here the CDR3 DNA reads TGCGCCAGCAGTTTATCCGGGACCCAAGGGGAGACCCAGTACTTC.

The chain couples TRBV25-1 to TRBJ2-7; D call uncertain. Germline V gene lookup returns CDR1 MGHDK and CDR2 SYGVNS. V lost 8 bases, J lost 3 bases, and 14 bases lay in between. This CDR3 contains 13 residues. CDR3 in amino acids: CASRNAGSYEQYF. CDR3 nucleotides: TGTGCCAGCCGGAACGCAGGTAGCTACGAGCAGTACTTC.

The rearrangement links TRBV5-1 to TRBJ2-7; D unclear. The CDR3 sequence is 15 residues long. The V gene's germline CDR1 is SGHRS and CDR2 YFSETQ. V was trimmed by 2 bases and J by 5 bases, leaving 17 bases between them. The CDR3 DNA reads TGCGCCAGCAGCTTTTCCGCGATGTTTCGGAACGAGCAGTACTTC. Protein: CASSFSAMFRNEQYF.

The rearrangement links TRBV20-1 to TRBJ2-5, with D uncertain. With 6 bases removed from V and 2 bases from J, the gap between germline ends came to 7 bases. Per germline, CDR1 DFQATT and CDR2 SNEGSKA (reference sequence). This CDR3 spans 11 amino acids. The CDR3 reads CSAYPQETQYF. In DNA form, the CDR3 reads TGCAGTGCCTATCCACAAGAGACCCAGTACTTC.

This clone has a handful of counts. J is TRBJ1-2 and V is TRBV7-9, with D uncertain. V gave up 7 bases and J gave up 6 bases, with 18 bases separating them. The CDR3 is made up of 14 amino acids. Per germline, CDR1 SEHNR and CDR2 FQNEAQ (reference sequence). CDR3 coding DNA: TGTGCCAGCACCCGATTAAGGGTTTACGATGGCTACACCTTC. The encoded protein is CASTRLRVYDGYTF.

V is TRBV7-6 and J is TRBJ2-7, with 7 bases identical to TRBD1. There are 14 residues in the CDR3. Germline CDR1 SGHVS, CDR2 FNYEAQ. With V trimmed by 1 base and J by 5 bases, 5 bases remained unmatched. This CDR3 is CASSLGQGGHEQYF. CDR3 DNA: TGTGCCAGCAGCTTAGGACAGGGCGGGCACGAGCAGTACTTC.

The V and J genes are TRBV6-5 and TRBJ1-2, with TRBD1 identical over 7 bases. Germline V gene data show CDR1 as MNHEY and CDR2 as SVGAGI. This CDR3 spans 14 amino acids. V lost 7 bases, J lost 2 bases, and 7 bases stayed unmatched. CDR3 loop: CASNQRTGNYGYTF. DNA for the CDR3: TGTGCCAGCAACCAACGGACAGGAAACTATGGCTACACCTTC.

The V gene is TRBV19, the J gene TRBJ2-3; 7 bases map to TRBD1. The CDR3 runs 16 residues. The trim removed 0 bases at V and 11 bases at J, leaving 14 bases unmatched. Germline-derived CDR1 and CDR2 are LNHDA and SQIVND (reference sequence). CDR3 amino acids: CASSIDLEVGTVRQYF. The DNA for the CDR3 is TGTGCCAGTAGTATAGATCTCGAGGTTGGGACAGTCAGGCAGTATTTT.

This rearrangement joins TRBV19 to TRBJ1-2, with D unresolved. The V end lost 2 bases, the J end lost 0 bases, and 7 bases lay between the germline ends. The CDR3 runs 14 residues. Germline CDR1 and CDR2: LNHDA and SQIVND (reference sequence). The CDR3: CASSISATNYGYTF. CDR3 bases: TGTGCCAGTAGTATATCGGCCACTAACTATGGCTACACCTTC.

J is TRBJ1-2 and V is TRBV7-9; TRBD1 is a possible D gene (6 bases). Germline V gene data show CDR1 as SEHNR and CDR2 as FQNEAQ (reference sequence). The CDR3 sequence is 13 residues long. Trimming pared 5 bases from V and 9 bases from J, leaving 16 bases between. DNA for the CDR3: TGTGCCAGCAGCCCAAGGGGGGCTGAGAGCTACACCTTC. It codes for CASSPRGAESYTF.

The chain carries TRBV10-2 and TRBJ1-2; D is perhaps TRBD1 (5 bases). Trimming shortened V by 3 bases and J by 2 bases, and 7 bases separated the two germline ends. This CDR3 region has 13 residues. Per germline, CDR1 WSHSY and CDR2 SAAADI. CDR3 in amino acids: CASSDRENYGYTF. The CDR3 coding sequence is TGCGCCAGCAGTGACAGGGAAAACTATGGCTACACCTTC.

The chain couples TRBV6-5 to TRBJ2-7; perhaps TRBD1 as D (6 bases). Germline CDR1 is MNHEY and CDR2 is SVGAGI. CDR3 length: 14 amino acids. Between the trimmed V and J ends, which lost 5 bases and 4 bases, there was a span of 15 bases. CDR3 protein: CASSQVPGDYEQYF. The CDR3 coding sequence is TGTGCCAGCAGTCAAGTTCCAGGGGATTACGAGCAGTACTTC.

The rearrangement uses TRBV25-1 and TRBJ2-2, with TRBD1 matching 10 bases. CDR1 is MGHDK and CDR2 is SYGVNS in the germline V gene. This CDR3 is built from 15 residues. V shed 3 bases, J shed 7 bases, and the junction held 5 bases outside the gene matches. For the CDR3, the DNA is TGTGCCAGCAGTGACTGGACAGGGGGTCTCGGGGAGCTGTTTTTT. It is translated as CASSDWTGGLGELFF.

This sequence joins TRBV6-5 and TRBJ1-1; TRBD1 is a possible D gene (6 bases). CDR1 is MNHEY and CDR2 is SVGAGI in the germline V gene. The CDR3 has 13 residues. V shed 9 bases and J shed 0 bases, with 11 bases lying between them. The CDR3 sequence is CASRGDLNTEAFF. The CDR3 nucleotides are TGTGCCAGTAGGGGGGACTTGAACACTGAAGCTTTCTTT.

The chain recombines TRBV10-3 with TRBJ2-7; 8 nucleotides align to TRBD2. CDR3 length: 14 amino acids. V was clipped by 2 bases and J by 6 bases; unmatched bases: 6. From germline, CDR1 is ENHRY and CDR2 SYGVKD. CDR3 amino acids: CAISEAGRGGEQYF. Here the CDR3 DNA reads TGTGCCATCAGTGAGGCCGGGAGGGGAGGCGAGCAGTACTTC.

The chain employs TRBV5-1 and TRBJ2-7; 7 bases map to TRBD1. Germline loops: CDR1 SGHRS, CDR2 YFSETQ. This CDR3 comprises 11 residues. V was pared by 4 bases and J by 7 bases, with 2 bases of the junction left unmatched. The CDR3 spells CASSRQGEQYF. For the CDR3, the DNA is TGCGCCAGCAGCCGACAGGGAGAGCAGTACTTC.

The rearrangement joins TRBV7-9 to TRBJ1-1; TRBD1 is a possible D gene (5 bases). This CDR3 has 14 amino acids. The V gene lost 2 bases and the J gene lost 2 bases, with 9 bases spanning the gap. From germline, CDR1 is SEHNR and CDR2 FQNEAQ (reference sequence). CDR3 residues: CASSLMGGNTEAFF. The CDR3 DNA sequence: TGTGCCAGCAGCTTAATGGGGGGAAACACTGAAGCTTTCTTT.